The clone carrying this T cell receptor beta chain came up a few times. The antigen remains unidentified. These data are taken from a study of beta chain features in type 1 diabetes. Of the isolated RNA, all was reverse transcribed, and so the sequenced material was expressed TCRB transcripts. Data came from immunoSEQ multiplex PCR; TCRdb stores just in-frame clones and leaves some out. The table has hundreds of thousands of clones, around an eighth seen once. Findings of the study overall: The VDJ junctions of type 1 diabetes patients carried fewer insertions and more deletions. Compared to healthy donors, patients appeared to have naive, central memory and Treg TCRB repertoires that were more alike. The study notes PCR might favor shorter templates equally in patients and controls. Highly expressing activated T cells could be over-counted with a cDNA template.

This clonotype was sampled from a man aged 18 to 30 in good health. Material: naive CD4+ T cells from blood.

The CDR3 loop is CASSAGTGGVKTQYF. In DNA, the CDR3 is TGTGCCAGCAGCGCCGGGACAGGGGGCGTAAAGACCCAGTACTTC. This sequence joins TRBV5-4 and TRBJ2-5; the match to TRBD1 covers 12 bases. The germline CDR1 and CDR2 sequences are SGHNT and YYREEE (reference sequence). V lost 4 bases to trimming and J lost 6 bases; unmatched junction nucleotides: 7. CDR3 length: 15 amino acids.